These 32 T cell receptor beta chains were sequenced from one sample in a study of identical twins. MiXCR, run by TCRdb on the 5' RACE reads, gives a single entry per CDR3 protein. The data hold fewer than 350,000 distinct CDR3 sequences, with about 8.3% observed a single time. These data were likewise used in another study, on yellow fever vaccine responses in identical twins.

The sequencing input was memory (CD45RO+) T cells sorted from blood. The receptors come from a young woman in good health.

This chain joins TRBV19 and TRBJ2-1; the match to TRBD2 covers 13 bases. V lost 1 base, J lost 7 bases, and 13 bases stayed unmatched. The CDR3 is made up of 19 amino acids. Germline V CDR1 and CDR2: LNHDA, SQIVND (reference sequence). The CDR3 here is CASSIVGGGLAGDRNEQFF. For the CDR3, the DNA is TGTGCCAGTAGTATAGTGGGGGGAGGACTAGCGGGAGACAGAAATGAGCAGTTCTTC.

This clonotype was counted only a few times. This chain joins TRBV14 and TRBJ2-6; D unresolved. The CDR3 runs to 18 residues. Germline V CDR1 and CDR2: SGHDN, FVKESK. V was cut by 4 bases and J by 5 bases, with 21 bases left in between. Here the CDR3 DNA reads TGTGCCAGCAGCCCCCAGAGACGGGTAGATTTATGGGCCAACGTCCTGACTTTC. Protein product: CASSPQRRVDLWANVLTF.

A few counts support this clonotype. This chain links TRBV12-3 or TRBV12-4 with TRBJ2-1, with a possible D match to TRBD2 (7 bases). Trimming removed 7 bases from V and 10 bases from J, with 20 bases in between. The CDR3 is made up of 14 amino acids. The CDR3 DNA reads TGTGCCAGCAACCAAGGGGGGGGGGCGGCCGAGCAGTTCTTC. Translating it yields CASNQGGGAAEQFF.

This clonotype was seen a few times. This chain connects TRBV2 to TRBJ1-2; TRBD1 matches at 7 bases. In germline, CDR1 is SNHLY, CDR2 FYNNEI. This CDR3 has 13 residues. J lost 4 bases, V lost 11 bases, and 10 bases had no gene match. CDR3 DNA: TGTGCCTTACCCACAGGGGCTCTCTATGGCTACACCTTC. This encodes CALPTGALYGYTF.

This clonotype was seen only a few times. The rearrangement joins TRBV12-5 to TRBJ2-7, with 7 bases that match TRBD1. The V and J ends lost 6 bases and 5 bases, in that order; junction bases with no gene match: 10. Germline values: CDR1 LGHNT, CDR2 FRNRAP. This CDR3 has 14 amino acids. The CDR3 bases are TGTGCTAGTGGGCACACGACAGGGTCTAACGAGCAGTACTTC. Translation: CASGHTTGSNEQYF.

Ten or more counts support this clonotype. This sequence joins TRBV29-1 and TRBJ1-2, with 9 bases lining up with TRBD1. Germline V lookup: CDR1 SQVTM, CDR2 ANQGSEA. This CDR3 region has 12 residues. The J segment lost 4 bases and the V segment lost 8 bases, leaving 5 bases of the junction unmatched. CDR3 in amino acids: CSPRDRVYGYTF. In nucleotides, the CDR3 is TGCAGCCCGCGGGACAGGGTCTATGGCTACACCTTC. Together with reference TRBV29-1 and TRBJ1-2, the CDR3 gives the full variable domain: SAVISQKPSRDICQRGTSLTIQCQVDSQVTMMFWYRQQPGQSLTLIATANQGSEATYESGFVIDKFPISRPNLTFSTLTVSNMSPEDSSIYLCSPRDRVYGYTFGSGTRLTVV.

V usage is TRBV27 and J usage is TRBJ1-5, with 11 bases fitting TRBD1. Looked up from germline, CDR1 is MNHEY and CDR2 is SMNVEV (reference sequence). The trim removed 6 bases at V and 7 bases at J, leaving 11 bases unmatched. This CDR3 region has 16 residues. CDR3 sequence reads: CASRTLAGTGGQPQHF. The CDR3 DNA follows: TGTGCCAGCAGGACCTTGGCCGGGACAGGGGGACAGCCCCAGCATTTT.

This clonotype was counted between two and nine times. The CDR3 is CASSEDRTTDSNQPQHF. DNA of the CDR3: TGTGCCAGCAGTGAAGATCGGACAACAGATAGCAATCAGCCCCAGCATTTT. The V and J genes are TRBV6-1 and TRBJ1-5; perhaps TRBD1 as D (5 bases). This CDR3 region has 17 residues. V was clipped by 1 base and J by 0 bases, with 13 bases between them. Germline CDR1 and CDR2: MNHNS and SASEGT.

This clonotype has ten or more counts. CDR3 amino acids: CASVAELGALHF. DNA for the CDR3: TGTGCCAGCGTAGCTGAACTGGGGGCCCTCCACTTT. This chain connects TRBV25-1 to TRBJ1-6; D is possibly TRBD1 (5 bases). V was clipped by 8 bases and J by 14 bases, with 16 bases between them. The germline V gene has CDR1 MGHDK and CDR2 SYGVNS. The CDR3 has 12 residues. Supplemented by reference TRBV25-1 and TRBJ1-6, the full variable domain reads EADIYQTPRYLVIGTGKKITLECSQTMGHDKMYWYQQDPGMELHLIHYSYGVNSTEKGDLSSESTVSRIRTEHFPLTLESARPSHTSQYLCASVAELGALHFGNGTRLTVT.

This clonotype was observed a handful of times. The chain couples TRBV10-2 to TRBJ2-3; possibly TRBD2 for D (6 bases). This CDR3 is built from 14 residues. The V and J ends lost 8 bases and 6 bases respectively, with 18 bases between them. CDR1 WSHSY and CDR2 SAAADI come from the germline V gene. The CDR3 bases are TGCGCCAGCGGGGGACTCAGTGATTGGGATACGCAGTATTTT. Its translation is CASGGLSDWDTQYF.

The rearrangement joins TRBV19 to TRBJ2-1, with 7 nucleotides matching TRBD1. After removal of 3 bases from V and 3 bases from J, the junction contained 11 bases not matched to a gene. The CDR3 loop spans 17 amino acids. CDR1 LNHDA and CDR2 SQIVND come from the germline V gene (reference sequence). The CDR3 coding sequence is TGTGCCAGTAGTATTAGGGCGAAGGGGGCTTTCTACAATGAGCAGTTCTTC. It specifies CASSIRAKGAFYNEQFF.

This clonotype was detected ten times or more. The chain employs TRBV6-1 and TRBJ1-2; unclear D gene. Germline CDR1 MNHNS, CDR2 SASEGT. The V end was cut by 7 bases, the J end by 7 bases, with 16 bases between. There are 13 residues in the CDR3. The CDR3 region is CASNNGYFSGYTF. The CDR3, as DNA: TGTGCCAGCAATAATGGTTACTTCAGTGGCTACACCTTC.

This clonotype was counted only a few times. V is TRBV1 and J is TRBJ2-1; the listed D gene, TRBD2, was not tested against the DNA. TRBV1 is flagged as a pseudogene. This CDR3 is 20 amino acids long. CDR3 amino acids: CTSSQDRRGASGRWHNEQFF. For the CDR3, the DNA is TGCACCAGCAGCCAAGATCGGCGAGGAGCTAGCGGGAGGTGGCACAATGAGCAGTTCTTC.

This clonotype has a handful of counts. V usage is TRBV27 and J usage is TRBJ2-3; 8 bases align to TRBD2. CDR1 and CDR2 from the germline V gene are MNHEY and SMNVEV (reference sequence). This CDR3 contains 14 residues. Losses at the gene ends were 7 bases for V and 2 bases for J; bases not matched to a gene: 5. The CDR3 coding sequence is TGTGCCAGCACCCCGCGGGGGGTCACAGATACGCAGTATTTT. Protein product: CASTPRGVTDTQYF.

The V gene is TRBV5-1, the J gene TRBJ2-1, with a tentative D call TRBD2 (5 bases). CDR3 size: 14 residues. Germline CDR1 reads SGHRS; CDR2 reads YFSETQ. Trimming shortened V by 6 bases and J by 6 bases, and 16 bases separated the two germline ends. CDR3 bases: TGCGCCAGCAAGTATTCGGAGGCGGGCAATGAGCAGTTCTTC. This codes for CASKYSEAGNEQFF.

This clonotype was counted many times. The chain joins TRBV7-9 to TRBJ1-1; TRBD1 agrees at 9 bases. The V and J ends lost 4 bases and 1 base, in that order; junction bases with no gene match: 1. The CDR3 runs 14 residues. The germline CDR1 and CDR2 sequences are SEHNR and FQNEAQ (reference sequence). The CDR3 is CASSWGQGNTEAFF. The CDR3 coding sequence is TGTGCCAGCAGCTGGGGACAGGGGAACACTGAAGCTTTCTTT.

J is TRBJ2-2 and V is TRBV6-1; D perhaps matches TRBD2 (6 bases). The CDR3 is 14 residues long. V was cut by 3 bases and J by 3 bases, with 8 bases left in between. Germline loops: CDR1 MNHNS, CDR2 SASEGT. The CDR3: CASSETSHTGELFF. The DNA of the CDR3 is TGTGCCAGCAGTGAGACTAGTCACACCGGGGAGCTGTTTTTT.

This clonotype was seen only a few times. The gene calls are TRBV5-1 and TRBJ2-5; D assignment may be TRBD1 or TRBD2 (5 bases each). The germline gives CDR1 SGHRS, CDR2 YFSETQ. Trimming shortened V by 3 bases and J by 4 bases, and 10 bases separated the two germline ends. CDR3 size: 13 residues. The CDR3 here is CASSSGTGETQYF. As DNA, the CDR3 is TGCGCCAGCAGCTCCGGGACGGGAGAGACCCAGTACTTC.

This clonotype was seen a handful of times. V gene TRBV19 combines with J gene TRBJ2-3; 7 bases fit TRBD2. Trimming cost V 5 bases and J 2 bases; bases outside gene matches: 10. The CDR3 loop spans 16 amino acids. Germline assignment: CDR1 LNHDA and CDR2 SQIVND (reference sequence). The CDR3 DNA reads as TGTGCCAGTAGTCCCCTATCTAGCGGAAACACAGATACGCAGTATTTT. Protein sequence: CASSPLSSGNTDTQYF.

This clonotype has more than one count but fewer than ten. The chain couples TRBV6-1 to TRBJ2-7; 11 bases are shared with TRBD2. After removal of 6 bases from V and 2 bases from J, the junction contained 6 bases not matched to a gene. This CDR3 region has 15 residues. Germline-derived CDR1 and CDR2 are MNHNS and SASEGT. The CDR3 loop reads CASSLSSGRTYEQYF. DNA for the CDR3: TGTGCCAGCAGCCTTTCTAGCGGGAGGACCTACGAGCAGTACTTC.

This clonotype was counted many times. The V gene is TRBV4-2, the J gene TRBJ2-3; perhaps TRBD1 as D (5 bases). Germline V gene lookup returns CDR1 LGHNA and CDR2 YNFKEQ. Trimming removed 0 bases at V and 1 base at J, with 14 bases between. The CDR3 has 17 residues. The CDR3 protein is CASSQDRQGWGTDTQYF. The CDR3 coding sequence is TGTGCCAGCAGCCAAGATCGGCAGGGCTGGGGCACAGATACGCAGTATTTT.

This clonotype was counted many times. The rearrangement uses TRBV11-2 and TRBJ2-3; TRBD2 agrees at 7 bases. Germline trimming cut 1 base from V and 2 bases from J; bases unmatched to any gene: 12. CDR1 SGHAT and CDR2 FQNNGV come from the germline V gene. The CDR3 has 18 residues. The CDR3 coding sequence is TGTGCCAGCAGCTTAGGCCCCGGAGCGGGACTATTCACAGATACGCAGTATTTT. Amino acids: CASSLGPGAGLFTDTQYF.

Ten or more counts support this clonotype. The DNA of the CDR3 is TGCAGTGCTAGGGGGCTCCTAGGGCAGATCAATGAGCAGTTCTTC. Translating it yields CSARGLLGQINEQFF. V and J are TRBV20-1 and TRBJ2-1; possible D gene TRBD1, 5 bases. Trimming shortened V by 3 bases and J by 6 bases, and 18 bases separated the two germline ends. Looked up from germline, CDR1 is DFQATT and CDR2 is SNEGSKA (reference sequence). The CDR3 loop spans 15 amino acids.

This clonotype has at least ten counts. This chain uses TRBV20-1 with TRBJ2-4, with D tentatively TRBD1 or TRBD2 (5 bases each). CDR3 length equals 13 residues. V lost 3 bases and J lost 5, with 11 bases in between. The germline V gene encodes CDR1 DFQATT and CDR2 SNEGSKA (reference sequence). CDR3 in amino acids: CSARGETENIQYF. The CDR3 DNA is TGCAGTGCTAGGGGGGAGACCGAAAACATTCAGTACTTC.

By share of the sample, this clonotype is medium-sized. The chain carries TRBV7-8 and TRBJ2-5, with D perhaps TRBD1 (8 bases). This CDR3 is built from 16 residues. Germline CDR1 and CDR2: SGHVS and FQNEAQ. V was pared by 5 bases and J by 3 bases, with 19 bases between. The CDR3 nucleotides read TGTGCCAGCAGCCAAGAAACAGGGGGGAGGGAAGAGACCCAGTACTTC. This encodes CASSQETGGREETQYF.

V is TRBV28 and J is TRBJ1-4; 7 nucleotides align to TRBD1. V trimming: 4 bases; J trimming: 7 bases; junction bases outside the gene matches: 6. The CDR3 runs 14 residues. The germline CDR1 and CDR2 sequences are MDHEN and SYDVKM. Here the CDR3 DNA reads TGTGCCAGCAGTTCACAGGGGAGCCGTGAAAAACTGTTTTTT. The encoded protein is CASSSQGSREKLFF.

The sample holds a few counts of this clonotype. The rearrangement links TRBV21-1 to TRBJ2-2; the D call TRBD2 from the table was never checked on the DNA. TRBV21-1 is a pseudogene. CDR3 length: 18 amino acids. In DNA, the CDR3 is TGTGCCAGCACCTCCGAGGCCCTCATCCGCAGGTTCACCGGGGAGCTGTTTTTT. Protein sequence: CASTSEALIRRFTGELFF.

This clonotype was counted at least ten times. V and J are TRBV3-1 and TRBJ2-1; TRBD2 matches 13 bases. Germline V gene lookup returns CDR1 LGHDT and CDR2 YNNKEL (reference sequence). The CDR3 length is 16 residues. The ends lost 1 base at V and 7 bases at J; junction bases unmatched: 4. The CDR3 reads CASSQATSGGANEQFF. In DNA, the CDR3 is TGTGCCAGCAGCCAAGCTACTAGCGGGGGGGCAAATGAGCAGTTCTTC.

This clonotype was observed many times. The V gene is TRBV20-1, the J gene TRBJ2-2; 9 positions agree with TRBD1. Germline CDR1 is DFQATT and CDR2 is SNEGSKA (reference sequence). The CDR3 runs 13 residues. V gave up 6 bases and J gave up 8 bases; unmatched junction bases: 7. CDR3 sequence (DNA): TGCAGTGCCCAGGGACAGGGTAGGGGGGAGCTGTTTTTT. Its translation: CSAQGQGRGELFF.

The chain has TRBV18 and TRBJ1-1; D perhaps matches TRBD1 (5 bases). The germline V gene encodes CDR1 KGHSH and CDR2 LQKENI. This CDR3 has 12 residues. Trimming left V 5 bases short and J 6 bases short, with 10 bases between. The CDR3 protein is CASSKRTPEAFF. The CDR3 nucleotides read TGTGCCAGCTCAAAACGGACACCTGAAGCTTTCTTT.

This clonotype has at least ten counts. The chain combines TRBV13 with TRBJ2-1; D is tentatively TRBD1 or TRBD2 (6 bases each). V was trimmed by 0 bases and J by 9 bases, leaving 21 bases between them. The CDR3 has 17 amino acids. Looked up from germline, CDR1 is PRHDT and CDR2 is FYEKMQ (reference sequence). The CDR3 reads CASSLGAYGGVKGEQFF. The CDR3 DNA is TGTGCCAGCAGCTTAGGTGCCTACGGGGGCGTAAAGGGTGAGCAGTTCTTC.

The sample holds many counts of this clonotype. The chain is built from TRBV14 and TRBJ1-1; D unclear. The CDR3 is 17 residues long. Between the trimmed V and J ends, which lost 2 bases and 1 base, there was a span of 17 bases. Per germline, CDR1 SGHDN and CDR2 FVKESK. CDR3 bases: TGTGCCAGCAGCCAATTAAGGGTTGAGGCTAAGAACACTGAAGCTTTCTTT. As protein: CASSQLRVEAKNTEAFF.